These 11 T cell receptor beta chains were all obtained from the same sample, sequenced in a study of T cells after yellow fever vaccination. Each CDR3 protein gets one entry after TCRdb re-called the 5' RACE reads with MiXCR. The sample includes a few hundred thousand distinct CDR3 sequences, around 12% of them seen just once. This specimen was CD4+ T cells sorted from PBMCs, taken 15 days after the yellow fever booster vaccination. Receptors were obtained from a man aged 18 to 35 who received the YFV17D yellow fever vaccine.

This clonotype has more than one count but fewer than ten. The chain links TRBV7-2 to TRBJ2-3; TRBD2 aligns across 15 bases. CDR3 length: 17 amino acids. V dropped 5 bases and J dropped 1; count of bases not matched to a gene: 4. The germline V gene has CDR1 SGHTA and CDR2 FQGNSA. CDR3: CASSGTSGGWGTDTQYF. CDR3 nucleotide sequence: TGTGCCAGCAGCGGGACTAGCGGGGGGTGGGGCACAGATACGCAGTATTTT.

This clonotype has a handful of counts. The chain links TRBV4-3 to TRBJ1-1, with D unclear. The V end was cut by 0 bases, the J end by 14 bases, with 16 bases between. Per the germline V gene, CDR1 is LGHNA and CDR2 is YSLEER. The CDR3 extends over 13 amino acids. The CDR3 nucleotides read TGCGCCAGCAGCCAAGAGTCCGGGCCGAGGCCGTTCTTT. Translation: CASSQESGPRPFF.

The chain has TRBV12-3 or TRBV12-4 and TRBJ2-2, with D possibly matching TRBD2 (5 bases). The V gene lost 7 bases and the J gene lost 3 bases, with 12 bases spanning the gap. This CDR3 has 14 amino acids. CDR3 amino acids: CASIGGLYTGELFF. The CDR3 DNA follows: TGTGCCAGCATTGGCGGGCTGTACACCGGGGAGCTGTTTTTT.

The table lists this clonotype with a few counts. V is TRBV5-6 and J is TRBJ2-3; D tentatively fits TRBD1 or TRBD2 (6 bases each). The CDR3 consists of 18 residues. The V end was cut by 5 bases, the J end by 0 bases, with 22 bases between. Germline values: CDR1 SGHDT, CDR2 YYEEEE. DNA of the CDR3: TGTGCCAGCAGTCCTATCCTGGGCGGGACACCTAGCACAGATACGCAGTATTTT. Translating gives CASSPILGGTPSTDTQYF.

This chain's CDR3 is CASSSRGTGSSGNTIYF. In DNA, the CDR3 is TGTGCCAGCAGCTCCCGCGGGACAGGGAGTTCTGGAAACACCATATATTTT. The rearrangement joins TRBV13 to TRBJ1-3; 9 bases are a match to TRBD1. J lost 1 base, V lost 4 bases, and 8 bases had no gene match. The CDR3 is 17 amino acids. Germline CDR1 and CDR2: PRHDT and FYEKMQ (reference sequence).

The chain joins TRBV29-1 to TRBJ1-2, with D unresolved. CDR3 size: 13 residues. Trimming left V 1 base short and J 2 bases short, with 8 bases between. The V gene's germline CDR1 is SQVTM and CDR2 ANQGSEA. The CDR3 DNA follows: TGCAGCGTTGAAGTGGCCAGCAACTATGGCTACACCTTC. Protein sequence: CSVEVASNYGYTF.

This chain connects TRBV7-8 to TRBJ2-5; D is unclear. The V end lost 5 bases, the J end lost 9 bases, and 10 bases lay between the germline ends. The CDR3 has 11 residues. CDR1 is SGHVS and CDR2 is FQNEAQ in the germline V gene. The CDR3 DNA sequence: TGTGCCAGCAGCCCCGATAGGGCCCAGTACTTC. Its translation is CASSPDRAQYF.

The chain uses TRBV6-5 and TRBJ2-7; weak D call: TRBD1 (5 bases). CDR3 length: 14 residues. V was pared by 0 bases and J by 3 bases, with 9 bases between. CDR1 is MNHEY, CDR2 SVGAGI, per germline. CDR3 residues: CASSYSRGLYEQYF. The CDR3 bases are TGTGCCAGCAGTTACTCTAGGGGCCTCTACGAGCAGTACTTC.

This clonotype came up many times. The chain combines TRBV5-6 with TRBJ2-7; 8 bases line up with TRBD1. The CDR3 covers 18 residues. The V segment lost 0 bases and the J segment 3 bases; nucleotides outside the gene matches: 14. CDR1 is SGHDT and CDR2 is YYEEEE in the germline V gene. CDR3 sequence reads: CASSLATAGGLKFYEQYF. The CDR3 nucleotides are TGTGCCAGCAGCTTGGCCACCGCAGGGGGCTTGAAATTCTACGAGCAGTACTTC.

Here the CDR3 reads CASGAGYNEQFF. The CDR3, as DNA: TGTGCCAGTGGGGCAGGGTACAATGAGCAGTTCTTC. This rearrangement joins TRBV19 to TRBJ2-1; TRBD1 is a possible D gene (5 bases). The CDR3 is 12 residues long. V lost 8 bases, J lost 4 bases, and 9 bases lay in between. Germline V gene sequence: CDR1 LNHDA, CDR2 SQIVND (reference sequence).

The CDR3 sequence: CASRDRGSASTDTQYF. The DNA for the CDR3 is TGTGCCAGTAGGGACAGGGGGTCGGCTAGCACAGATACGCAGTATTTT. The chain is built from TRBV19 and TRBJ2-3; 10 bases are a match to TRBD1. CDR3 length: 16 residues. The V gene's germline CDR1 is LNHDA and CDR2 SQIVND (reference sequence). With V trimmed by 6 bases and J by 0 bases, 6 bases remained unmatched.